These T cell receptor beta chains were read from a single sample in a study of blood T cell repertoires in COVID-19. TCRdb's copy holds only in-frame clones and misses some; the assay was immunoSEQ multiplex PCR. The data hold about 100,000 clones, with 88% observed a single time. The sequenced sample consisted of peripheral blood. The origin of the receptors is a man between 50 and 59 years old with active or convalescent COVID-19. Both conserved end residues are part of each CDR3. A D gene is named only where the DNA matches it firmly. Expanded clones are given a class, and other clones once, few, many or no size at all.

d_gene	abundance	j_gene	v_gene	CDR3nt	CDR3aa
TRBD2	NA	TRBJ2-3	TRBV23-1	TGCGCCAGCAGTGTTAGCGGGAGGGCTGATACGCAGTATTTT	CASSVSGRADTQYF
TRBD2	NA	TRBJ2-1	TRBV28	TGTGCCAGCAGTTTTAGGGGACCGGGACTAGCTTACAATGAGCAGTTCTTC	CASSFRGPGLAYNEQFF
NA	few	TRBJ1-5	TRBV25-1	TGTGCCAGCAGTGGAGACAATCAGCCCCAGCATTTT	CASSGDNQPQHF
NA	NA	TRBJ2-1	TRBV25-1	TGTGCCAGCAGAGGGGTTGGTTTCAATGAGCAGTTCTTC	CASRGVGFNEQFF
NA	NA	TRBJ2-1	TRBV24-1	TGTGCCACCAGTGACCGTTACAGGAGGGCCGGTTCCTACAATGAGCAGTTCTTC	CATSDRYRRAGSYNEQFF
NA	NA	TRBJ1-1	TRBV3-1/TRBV3-2	TGTGCCAGCAGCCAAGGACTCGGTCGGGCTTTCTTT	CASSQGLGRAFF
NA	NA	TRBJ1-4	TRBV9	TGTGCCAGCAGTTCCGACCCGGGTTTTAGCGAAAAACTGTTTTTT	CASSSDPGFSEKLFF
NA	NA	TRBJ1-2	TRBV9	TGTGCCAGCACCCCCCGGGACACGGTTAATGGCTACACCTTC	CASTPRDTVNGYTF
NA	NA	TRBJ2-5	TRBV5-4	TGTGCCAGCAGCTTGCCGGAGCAAGAGACCCAGTACTTC	CASSLPEQETQYF
NA	NA	TRBJ1-2	TRBV28	TGTGCCAGCAGGCCCCAGGGTTACTATGGCTACACCTTC	CASRPQGYYGYTF
NA	NA	TRBJ2-2	TRBV7-9	TGTGCCAGCAGCTTCCGGGCGGGGACTAACACCGGGGAGCTGTTTTTT	CASSFRAGTNTGELFF
TRBD1	once	TRBJ1-3	TRBV28	TGTGCCAGCAGACCGACCGCCGGGACAGGGTTTTCTTTATGGTATTTT	CASRPTAGTGFSLWYF
TRBD2	NA	TRBJ2-3	TRBV4-2	TGTGCCAGCAGCCAAGATGGCCTAGCGGGGGGCACAGATACGCAGTATTTT	CASSQDGLAGGTDTQYF
NA	medium-sized	TRBJ2-1	TRBV24-1	TGTGCCACCGCCAGGGGATCGTCTGAGCAGTTCTTC	CATARGSSEQFF
NA	NA	TRBJ2-1	TRBV2	TGTGCCAGCAGTGAAGACAGGGAGTTAGCTGAGCAGTTCTTC	CASSEDRELAEQFF
NA	NA	TRBJ2-3	TRBV7-2	TGTGCCAGCAGCTTAGAACAGTCAAATACGCAGTATTTT	CASSLEQSNTQYF
NA	once	TRBJ1-3	TRBV7-6	TGTGCCAGCAGCTTCGAAACAGGGCGAGGAAACACCATATATTTT	CASSFETGRGNTIYF